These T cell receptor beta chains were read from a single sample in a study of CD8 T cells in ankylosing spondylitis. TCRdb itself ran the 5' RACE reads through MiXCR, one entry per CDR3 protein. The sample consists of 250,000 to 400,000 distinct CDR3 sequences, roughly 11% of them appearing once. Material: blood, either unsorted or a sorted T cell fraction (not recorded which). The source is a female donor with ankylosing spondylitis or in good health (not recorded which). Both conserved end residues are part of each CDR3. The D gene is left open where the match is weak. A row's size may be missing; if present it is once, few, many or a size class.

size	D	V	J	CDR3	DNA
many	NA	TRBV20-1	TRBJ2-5	CSARRLQETQYF	TGCAGTGCTAGACGGCTTCAAGAGACCCAGTACTTC
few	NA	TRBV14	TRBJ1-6	CASSQEARASPLHF	TGTGCCAGCAGCCAAGAGGCCAGAGCATCACCCCTCCACTTT
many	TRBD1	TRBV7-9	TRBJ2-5	CASSLDRGIEETQYF	TGTGCCAGCAGCTTGGACAGGGGGATAGAGGAGACCCAGTACTTC
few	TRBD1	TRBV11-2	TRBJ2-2	CASSLGQGRSGELFF	TGTGCCAGCAGCTTAGGACAGGGGCGGTCCGGGGAGCTGTTTTTT
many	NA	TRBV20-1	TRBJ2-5	CSATLQETQYF	TGCAGTGCAACCCTACAAGAGACCCAGTACTTC
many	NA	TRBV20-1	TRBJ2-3	CSASVRAGVRGDTQYF	TGCAGTGCTAGTGTCAGAGCGGGCGTGCGGGGAGATACGCAGTATTTT
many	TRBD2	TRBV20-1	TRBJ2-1	CSARVAGGSNEQFF	TGCAGTGCTCGGGTTGCGGGAGGGAGTAATGAGCAGTTCTTC
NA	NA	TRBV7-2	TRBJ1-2	CASSLRGPTTTGYTF	TGTGCCAGCAGCTTAAGGGGACCAACTACGACTGGCTACACCTTC
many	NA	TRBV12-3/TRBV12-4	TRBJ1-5	CASSSAGGNQPQHF	TGTGCCAGCAGTTCGGCGGGGGGAAATCAGCCCCAGCATTTT
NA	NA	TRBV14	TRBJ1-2	CASSQFKSGGYTF	TGTGCCAGCAGCCAGTTTAAGTCGGGAGGCTACACCTTC
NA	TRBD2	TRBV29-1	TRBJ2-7	CSVEASGSYEQYF	TGCAGCGTTGAGGCTAGCGGGAGCTACGAGCAGTACTTC
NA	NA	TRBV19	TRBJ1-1	CASSPGREVNTEAFF	TGTGCCAGTAGTCCCGGGCGGGAGGTGAACACTGAAGCTTTCTTT
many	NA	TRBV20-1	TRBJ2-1	CSAPGGGQGYNEQFF	TGCAGTGCCCCTGGGGGGGGGCAGGGGTACAATGAGCAGTTCTTC
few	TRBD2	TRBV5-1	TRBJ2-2	CASSASARGGPGELFF	TGCGCCAGCAGCGCGTCGGCACGGGGGGGCCCCGGGGAGCTGTTTTTT
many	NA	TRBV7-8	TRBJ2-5	CASSLEGALRETQYF	TGTGCCAGCAGCTTAGAAGGGGCGCTCAGGGAGACCCAGTACTTC
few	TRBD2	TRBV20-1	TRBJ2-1	CSAPSGGGYNEQFF	TGCAGTGCTCCGAGCGGGGGGGGTTACAATGAGCAGTTCTTC
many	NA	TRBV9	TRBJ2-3	CASSVGVDTQYF	TGTGCCAGCAGCGTAGGAGTCGATACGCAGTATTTT
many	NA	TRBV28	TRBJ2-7	CASLTGGIGDEQYF	TGTGCCAGCCTTACGGGCGGGATTGGGGACGAGCAGTACTTC
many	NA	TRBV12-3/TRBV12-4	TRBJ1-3	CASTPDIRYSGNTIYF	TGTGCCAGCACCCCCGACATACGCTATTCTGGAAACACCATATATTTT
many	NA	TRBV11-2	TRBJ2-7	CASSLSLHEQYF	TGTGCCAGCAGCTTATCCCTACACGAGCAGTACTTC
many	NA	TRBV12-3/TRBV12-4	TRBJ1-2	CASSPPIGNYGYTF	TGTGCCAGCAGCCCCCCGATTGGGAACTATGGCTACACCTTC
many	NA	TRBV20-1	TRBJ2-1	CSARKDRGYNEQFF	TGCAGTGCTAGGAAGGACAGAGGCTACAATGAGCAGTTCTTC
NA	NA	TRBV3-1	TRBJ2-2	CASSQDDILGRGGTGELFF	TGTGCCAGCAGCCAAGATGACATCCTCGGGCGGGGAGGTACCGGGGAGCTGTTTTTT
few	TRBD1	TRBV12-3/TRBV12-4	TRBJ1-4	CASSGTGGNEKLFF	TGTGCCAGCAGTGGGACAGGTGGGAATGAAAAACTGTTTTTT
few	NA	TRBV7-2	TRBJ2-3	CASSLEAWQGDTQYF	TGTGCCAGCAGCTTAGAAGCGTGGCAGGGAGATACGCAGTATTTT
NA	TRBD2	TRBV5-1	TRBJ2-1	CASSLDHRTRMFF	TGCGCCAGCAGCTTGGATCACCGGACTAGAATGTTCTTC
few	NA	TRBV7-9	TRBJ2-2	CASSPEGSGELFF	TGTGCCAGCAGTCCCGAGGGGTCCGGGGAGCTGTTTTTT
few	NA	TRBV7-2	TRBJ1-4	CASSLSGPDNEKLFF	TGTGCCAGCAGCTTATCGGGGCCGGATAATGAAAAACTGTTTTTT
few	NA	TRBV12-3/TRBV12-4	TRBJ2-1	CASSLSRALRAEQFF	TGTGCCAGCAGTTTAAGTCGGGCGCTACGGGCTGAGCAGTTCTTC
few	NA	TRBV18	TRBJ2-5	CASSPPTGLGIKETQYF	TGTGCCAGCTCACCACCGACGGGACTGGGGATAAAAGAGACCCAGTACTTC
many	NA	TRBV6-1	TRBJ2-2	CASSAGTDTGELFF	TGTGCCAGCAGTGCCGGGACTGACACCGGGGAGCTGTTTTTT
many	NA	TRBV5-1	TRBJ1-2	CASSPAEGNYGYTF	TGCGCCAGCAGCCCGGCGGAGGGTAACTATGGCTACACCTTC
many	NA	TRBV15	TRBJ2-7	CATSRVLRSYEQYF	TGTGCCACCAGTCGGGTCCTTCGGTCCTACGAGCAGTACTTC
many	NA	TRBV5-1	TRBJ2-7	CASSLDLAGSYEQYF	TGCGCCAGCAGCTTGGATCTGGCAGGGAGCTACGAGCAGTACTTC
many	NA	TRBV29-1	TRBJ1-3	CSVGSGNTIYF	TGCAGCGTTGGCTCTGGAAACACCATATATTTT
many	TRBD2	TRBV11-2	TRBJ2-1	CASSRTSGGQSSYNEQFF	TGTGCCAGCAGCCGGACTAGCGGGGGCCAAAGCTCCTACAATGAGCAGTTCTTC
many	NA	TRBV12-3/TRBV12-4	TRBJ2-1	CASSFLGGDNEQFF	TGTGCCAGCAGTTTTCTGGGGGGTGACAATGAGCAGTTCTTC
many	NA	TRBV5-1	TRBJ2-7	CASSSNREHEQYF	TGCGCCAGCAGCTCCAACAGGGAACACGAGCAGTACTTC
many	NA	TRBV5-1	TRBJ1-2	CASSVRDNYGYTF	TGCGCCAGCAGCGTCCGAGACAACTATGGCTACACCTTC
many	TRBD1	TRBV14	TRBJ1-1	CASSQPTPGTGQGEAFF	TGTGCCAGCAGCCAACCTACCCCCGGGACAGGCCAAGGGGAAGCTTTCTTT
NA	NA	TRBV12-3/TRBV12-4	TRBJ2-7	CASSLQATYEQYF	TGTGCCAGCAGTCTCCAGGCAACTTACGAGCAGTACTTC
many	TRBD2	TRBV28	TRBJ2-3	CASSQSGRITDTQYF	TGTGCCAGCAGCCAAAGCGGGAGGATAACAGATACGCAGTATTTT
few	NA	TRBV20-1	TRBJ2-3	CSASQVTSTDTQYF	TGCAGTGCTTCTCAAGTTACTAGCACAGATACGCAGTATTTT
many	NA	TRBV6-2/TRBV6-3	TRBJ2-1	CASGSSFGGGGLSSYNEQFF	TGTGCCAGCGGTTCTTCCTTTGGGGGAGGGGGACTGAGCTCCTACAATGAGCAGTTCTTC
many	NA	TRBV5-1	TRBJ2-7	CASSSGQGGSYEQYF	TGCGCCAGCAGTTCCGGACAGGGAGGGTCCTACGAGCAGTACTTC
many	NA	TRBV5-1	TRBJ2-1	CASSLGRTDYNEQFF	TGCGCCAGCAGCTTGGGCAGGACAGACTACAATGAGCAGTTCTTC
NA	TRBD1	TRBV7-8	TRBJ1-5	CASSLAGQGGDTQHF	TGTGCCAGCAGCTTAGCGGGACAGGGGGGAGATACGCAGCATTTT
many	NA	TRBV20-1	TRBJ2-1	CSARVLPQSSYNEQFF	TGCAGTGCTAGAGTCCTACCACAGAGCTCCTACAATGAGCAGTTCTTC
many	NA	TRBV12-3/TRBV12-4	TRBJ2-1	CASSGTGNEQFF	TGTGCCAGCAGTGGGACTGGTAATGAGCAGTTCTTC
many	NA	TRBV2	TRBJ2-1	CASLPTFPGVGSNNEQFF	TGTGCCAGTTTGCCAACCTTCCCAGGGGTCGGGTCAAACAATGAGCAGTTCTTC
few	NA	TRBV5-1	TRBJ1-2	CASSYQTAYGYTF	TGCGCCAGCAGCTACCAGACGGCCTATGGCTACACCTTC
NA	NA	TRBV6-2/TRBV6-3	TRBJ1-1	CASSYSWRGNTEAFF	TGTGCCAGCAGTTACTCGTGGAGGGGGAACACTGAAGCTTTCTTT
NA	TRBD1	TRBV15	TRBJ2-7	CATSREMQGVSDEQYF	TGTGCCACCAGCAGAGAAATGCAGGGGGTAAGCGACGAGCAGTACTTC
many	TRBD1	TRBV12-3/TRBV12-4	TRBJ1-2	CASSPGTVLYGYTF	TGTGCCAGCAGCCCGGGGACAGTTTTGTATGGCTACACCTTC
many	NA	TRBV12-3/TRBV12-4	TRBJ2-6	CATPRWAGANVLTF	TGTGCCACTCCTCGCTGGGCTGGGGCCAACGTCCTGACTTTC
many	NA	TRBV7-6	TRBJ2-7	CASSLVAPPYEQYF	TGTGCCAGCAGCTTAGTCGCACCTCCCTACGAGCAGTACTTC
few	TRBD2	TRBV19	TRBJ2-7	CASSPSGRRRVSEQYF	TGTGCCAGTTCACCTAGCGGGAGAAGAAGAGTGTCCGAGCAGTACTTC
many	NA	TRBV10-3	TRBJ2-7	CAISPDPTTYEQYF	TGTGCCATCAGCCCTGACCCCACTACCTACGAGCAGTACTTC
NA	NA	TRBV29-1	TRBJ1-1	CSGRGGNTEAFF	TGCAGCGGGAGGGGAGGAAACACTGAAGCTTTCTTT
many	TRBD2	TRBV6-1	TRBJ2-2	CASSPPKITSAGELFF	TGTGCCAGCAGTCCGCCGAAGATTACTAGCGCCGGGGAGCTGTTTTTT